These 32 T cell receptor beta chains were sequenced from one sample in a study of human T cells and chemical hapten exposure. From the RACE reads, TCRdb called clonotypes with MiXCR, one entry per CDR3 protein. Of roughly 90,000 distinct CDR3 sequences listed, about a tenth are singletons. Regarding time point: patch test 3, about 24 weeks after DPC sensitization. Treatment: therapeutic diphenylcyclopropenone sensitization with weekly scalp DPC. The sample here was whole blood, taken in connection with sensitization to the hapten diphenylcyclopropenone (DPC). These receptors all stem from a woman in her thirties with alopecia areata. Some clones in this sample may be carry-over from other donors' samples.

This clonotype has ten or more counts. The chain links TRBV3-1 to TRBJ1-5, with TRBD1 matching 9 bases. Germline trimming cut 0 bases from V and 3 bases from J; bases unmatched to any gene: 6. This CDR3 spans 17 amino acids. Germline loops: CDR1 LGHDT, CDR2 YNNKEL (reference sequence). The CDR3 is CASSQDVTGGTNQPQHF. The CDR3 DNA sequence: TGTGCCAGCAGCCAAGACGTGACAGGGGGAACCAATCAGCCCCAGCATTTT.

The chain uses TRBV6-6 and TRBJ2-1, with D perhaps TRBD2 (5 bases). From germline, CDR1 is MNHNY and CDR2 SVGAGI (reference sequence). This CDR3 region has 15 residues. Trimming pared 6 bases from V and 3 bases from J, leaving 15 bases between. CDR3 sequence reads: CASRSRLSGYNEQFF. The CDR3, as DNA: TGTGCCAGCAGATCACGACTAAGCGGCTACAATGAGCAGTTCTTC.

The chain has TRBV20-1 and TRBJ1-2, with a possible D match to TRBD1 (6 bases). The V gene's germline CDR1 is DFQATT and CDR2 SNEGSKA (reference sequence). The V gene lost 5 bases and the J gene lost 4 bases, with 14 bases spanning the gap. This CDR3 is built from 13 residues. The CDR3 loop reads CSALPGGGYGYTF. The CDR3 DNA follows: TGCAGTGCTCTACCGGGGGGCGGCTATGGCTACACCTTC.

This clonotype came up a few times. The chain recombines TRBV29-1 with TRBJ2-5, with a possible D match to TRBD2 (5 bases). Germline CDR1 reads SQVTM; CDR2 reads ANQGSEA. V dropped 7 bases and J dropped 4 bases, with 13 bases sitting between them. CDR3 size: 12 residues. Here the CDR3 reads CSGTRAGETQYF. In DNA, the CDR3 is TGCAGCGGGACGAGGGCTGGAGAGACCCAGTACTTC.

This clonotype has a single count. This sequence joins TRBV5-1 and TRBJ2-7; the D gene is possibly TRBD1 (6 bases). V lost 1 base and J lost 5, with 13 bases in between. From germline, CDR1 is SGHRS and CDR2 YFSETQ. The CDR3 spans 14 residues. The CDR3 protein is CASSLSGAGNEQYV. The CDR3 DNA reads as TGCGCCAGCAGCTTGTCAGGGGCAGGTAACGAGCAGTACGTC.

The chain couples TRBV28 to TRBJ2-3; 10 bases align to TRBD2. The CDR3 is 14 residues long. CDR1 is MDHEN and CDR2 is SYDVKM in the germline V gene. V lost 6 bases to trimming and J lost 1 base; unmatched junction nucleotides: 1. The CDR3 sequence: CASRGTSGTDTQYF. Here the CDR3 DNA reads TGTGCCAGCAGAGGGACTAGCGGCACAGATACGCAGTATTTT.

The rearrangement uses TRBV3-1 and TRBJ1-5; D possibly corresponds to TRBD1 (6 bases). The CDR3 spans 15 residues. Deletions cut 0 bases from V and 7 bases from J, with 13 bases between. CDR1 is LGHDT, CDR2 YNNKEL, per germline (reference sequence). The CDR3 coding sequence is TGTGCCAGCAGCCAAGATACCAGGGGAGGGCAGCCCCAGCATTTT. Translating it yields CASSQDTRGGQPQHF.

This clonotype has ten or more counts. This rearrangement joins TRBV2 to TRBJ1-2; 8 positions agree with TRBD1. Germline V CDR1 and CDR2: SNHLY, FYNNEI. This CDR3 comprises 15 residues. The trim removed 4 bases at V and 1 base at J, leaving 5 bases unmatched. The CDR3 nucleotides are TGTGCCAGCAGTGTACAGGGGGATTTTAACTATGGCTACACCTTC. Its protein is CASSVQGDFNYGYTF. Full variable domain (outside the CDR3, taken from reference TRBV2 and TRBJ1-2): EPEVTQTPSHQVTQMGQEVILRCVPISNHLYFYWYRQILGQKVEFLVSFYNNEISEKSEIFDDQFSVERPDGSNFTLKIRSTKLEDSAMYFCASSVQGDFNYGYTFGSGTRLTVV.

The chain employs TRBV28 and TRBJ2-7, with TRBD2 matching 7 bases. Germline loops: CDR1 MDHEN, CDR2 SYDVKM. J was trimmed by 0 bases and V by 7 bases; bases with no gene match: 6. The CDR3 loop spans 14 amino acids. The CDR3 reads CASTWGGYSYEQYF. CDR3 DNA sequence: TGTGCCAGCACCTGGGGGGGTTACTCCTACGAGCAGTACTTC.

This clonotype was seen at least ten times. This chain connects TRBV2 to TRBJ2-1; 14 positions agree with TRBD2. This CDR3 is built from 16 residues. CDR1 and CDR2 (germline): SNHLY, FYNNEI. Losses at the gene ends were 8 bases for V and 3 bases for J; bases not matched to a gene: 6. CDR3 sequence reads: CASGGTSGGLYNEQFF. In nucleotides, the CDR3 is TGTGCCAGCGGCGGGACTAGCGGGGGCCTCTACAATGAGCAGTTCTTC.

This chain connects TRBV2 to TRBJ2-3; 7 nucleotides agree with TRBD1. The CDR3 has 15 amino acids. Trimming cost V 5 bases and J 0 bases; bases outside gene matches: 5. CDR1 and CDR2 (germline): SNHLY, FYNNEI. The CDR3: CASSWDRASTDTQYF. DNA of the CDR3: TGTGCCAGCAGTTGGGACAGAGCTAGCACAGATACGCAGTATTTT.

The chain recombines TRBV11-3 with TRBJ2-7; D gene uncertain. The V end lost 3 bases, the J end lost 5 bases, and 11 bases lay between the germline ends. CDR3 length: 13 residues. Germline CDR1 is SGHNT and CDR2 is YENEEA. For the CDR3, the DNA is TGTGCCAGCAGCTTCGACTTAACTCACGAGCAGTACTTC. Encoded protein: CASSFDLTHEQYF.

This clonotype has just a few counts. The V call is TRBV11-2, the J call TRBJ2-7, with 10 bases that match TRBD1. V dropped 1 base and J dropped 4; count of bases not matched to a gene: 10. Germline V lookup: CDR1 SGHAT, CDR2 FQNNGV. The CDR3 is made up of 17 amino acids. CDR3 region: CASSLGQGGQGSYEQYV. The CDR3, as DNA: TGTGCCAGCAGCTTAGGGCAGGGGGGACAGGGGTCTTACGAGCAGTACGTC.

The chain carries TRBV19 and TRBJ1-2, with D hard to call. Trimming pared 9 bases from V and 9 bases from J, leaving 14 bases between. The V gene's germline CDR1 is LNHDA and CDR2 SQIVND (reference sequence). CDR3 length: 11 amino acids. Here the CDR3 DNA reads TGTGCCAGCGGGCCAGCTGGTAGCTACACCTTC. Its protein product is CASGPAGSYTF.

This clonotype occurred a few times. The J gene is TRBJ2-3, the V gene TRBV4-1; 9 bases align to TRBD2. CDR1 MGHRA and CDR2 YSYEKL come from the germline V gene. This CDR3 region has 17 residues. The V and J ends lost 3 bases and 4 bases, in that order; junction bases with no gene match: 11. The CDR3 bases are TGCGCCAGCAGCCAGGGGGTTGCGGGGGGGCGGCCAGATACGCAGTATTTT. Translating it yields CASSQGVAGGRPDTQYF.

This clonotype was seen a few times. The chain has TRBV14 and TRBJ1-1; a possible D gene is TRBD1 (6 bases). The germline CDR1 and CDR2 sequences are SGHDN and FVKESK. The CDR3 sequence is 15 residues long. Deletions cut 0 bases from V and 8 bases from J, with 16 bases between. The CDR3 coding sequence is TGTGCCAGCAGCCAAGAAACGGGGGCAAGAGGAGAAGCTTTCTTT. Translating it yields CASSQETGARGEAFF.

As DNA, the CDR3 is TGTGCCAGCAGCCAAGAGGACTTGGGCATTCAGTACTTC. This translates into CASSQEDLGIQYF. The chain has TRBV3-1 and TRBJ2-4; a possible D gene is TRBD2 (5 bases). Trimming took 0 bases from V and 9 from J, leaving 9 bases between them. Germline CDR1 and CDR2: LGHDT and YNNKEL (reference sequence). The CDR3 sequence is 13 residues long. Combining the CDR3 with reference TRBV3-1 and TRBJ2-4 gives the whole variable domain DTAVSQTPKYLVTQMGNDKSIKCEQNLGHDTMYWYKQDSKKFLKIMFSYNNKELIINETVPNRFSPKSPDKAHLNLHINSLELGDSAVYFCASSQEDLGIQYFGAGTRLSVL.

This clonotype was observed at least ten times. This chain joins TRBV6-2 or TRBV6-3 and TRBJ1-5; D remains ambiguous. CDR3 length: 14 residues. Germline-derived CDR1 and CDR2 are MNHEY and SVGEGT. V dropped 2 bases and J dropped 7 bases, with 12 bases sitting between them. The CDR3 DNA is TGTGCCAGCAGTTACCCGTCCCCGGGGCAGCCCCAGCATTTT. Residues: CASSYPSPGQPQHF.

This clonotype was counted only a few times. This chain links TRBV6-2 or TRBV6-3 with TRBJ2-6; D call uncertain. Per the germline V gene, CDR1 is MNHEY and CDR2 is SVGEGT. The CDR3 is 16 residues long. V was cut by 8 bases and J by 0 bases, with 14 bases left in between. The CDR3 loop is CASRFASISGANVLTF. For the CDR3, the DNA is TGTGCCAGCCGGTTTGCTTCCATCTCTGGGGCCAACGTCCTGACTTTC.

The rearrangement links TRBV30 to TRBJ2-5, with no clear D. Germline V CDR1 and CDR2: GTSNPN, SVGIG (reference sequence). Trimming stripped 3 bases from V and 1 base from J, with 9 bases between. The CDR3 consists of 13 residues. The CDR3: CAWSNSPQETQYF. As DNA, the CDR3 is TGTGCCTGGAGCAACAGCCCCCAAGAGACCCAGTACTTC.

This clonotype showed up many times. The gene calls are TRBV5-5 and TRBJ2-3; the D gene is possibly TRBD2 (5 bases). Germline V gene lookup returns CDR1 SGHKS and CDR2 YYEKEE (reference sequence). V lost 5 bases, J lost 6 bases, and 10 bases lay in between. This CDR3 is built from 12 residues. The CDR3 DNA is TGTGCCAGCAGACCGGACTGGGATACGCAGTATTTT. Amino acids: CASRPDWDTQYF.

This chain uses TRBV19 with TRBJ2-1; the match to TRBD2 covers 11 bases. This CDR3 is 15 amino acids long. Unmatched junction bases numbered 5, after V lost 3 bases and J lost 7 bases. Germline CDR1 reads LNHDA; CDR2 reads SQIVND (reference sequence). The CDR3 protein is CASSILAGGLNEQFF. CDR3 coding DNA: TGTGCCAGTAGTATTCTAGCGGGAGGTTTAAATGAGCAGTTCTTC.

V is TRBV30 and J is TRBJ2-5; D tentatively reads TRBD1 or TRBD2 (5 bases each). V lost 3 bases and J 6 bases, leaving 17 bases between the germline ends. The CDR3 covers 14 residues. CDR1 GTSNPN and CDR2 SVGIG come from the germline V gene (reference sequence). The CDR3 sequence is CAWSPGAPSQTQYF. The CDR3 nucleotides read TGTGCCTGGAGCCCCGGGGCCCCCAGCCAGACCCAGTACTTC. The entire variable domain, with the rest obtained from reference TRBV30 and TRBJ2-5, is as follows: SQTIHQWPATLVQPVGSPLSLECTVEGTSNPNLYWYRQAAGRGLQLLFYSVGIGQISSEVPQNLSASRPQDRQFILSSKKLLLSDSGFYLCAWSPGAPSQTQYFGPGTRLLVL.

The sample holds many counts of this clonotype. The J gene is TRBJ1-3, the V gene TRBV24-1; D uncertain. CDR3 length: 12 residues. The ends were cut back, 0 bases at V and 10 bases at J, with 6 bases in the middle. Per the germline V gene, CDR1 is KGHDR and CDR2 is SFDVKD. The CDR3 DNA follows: TGTGCCACCAGTGATTTGCGGGGAACCATATATTTT. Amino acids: CATSDLRGTIYF.

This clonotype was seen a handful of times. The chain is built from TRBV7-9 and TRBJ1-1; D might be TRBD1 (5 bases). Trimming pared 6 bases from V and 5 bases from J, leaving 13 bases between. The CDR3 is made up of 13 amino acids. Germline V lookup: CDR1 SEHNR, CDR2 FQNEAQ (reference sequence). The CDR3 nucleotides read TGTGCCAGCAGTCCAGGGTTTGGGACTGAAGCTTTCTTT. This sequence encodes CASSPGFGTEAFF.

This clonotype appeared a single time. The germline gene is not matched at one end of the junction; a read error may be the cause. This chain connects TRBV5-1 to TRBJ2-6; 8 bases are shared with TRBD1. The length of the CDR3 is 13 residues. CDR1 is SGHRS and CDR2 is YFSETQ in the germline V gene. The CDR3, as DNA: TGCGCCAGCAGCCTCCAGGGGGCCAACGTCCTAACTTTC. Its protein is CASSLQGANVLTF.

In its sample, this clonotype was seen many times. The CDR3 DNA follows: TGTGCCAGCAGCCCGGACAGAGTCAATGAGCAGTTCTTC. Residues: CASSPDRVNEQFF. This chain uses TRBV14 with TRBJ2-1, with D maybe TRBD1 (6 bases). The V gene lost 4 bases and the J gene lost 6 bases, with 10 bases spanning the gap. Germline lookup yields CDR1 SGHDN and CDR2 FVKESK. There are 13 residues in the CDR3.

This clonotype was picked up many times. The CDR3 coding sequence is TGTGCCAGCAGCTTAATGGGACAGCAAGAGACCCAGTACTTC. This encodes CASSLMGQQETQYF. The rearrangement joins TRBV7-2 to TRBJ2-5, with TRBD1 identical over 7 bases. The V gene's germline CDR1 is SGHTA and CDR2 FQGNSA. V was clipped by 2 bases and J by 2 bases; unmatched bases: 2. The CDR3 extends over 14 amino acids.

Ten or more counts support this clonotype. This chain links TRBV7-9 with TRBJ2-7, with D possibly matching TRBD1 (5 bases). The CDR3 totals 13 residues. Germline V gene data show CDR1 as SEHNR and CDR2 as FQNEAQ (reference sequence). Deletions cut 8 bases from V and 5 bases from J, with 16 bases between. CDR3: CASRAGLLDEQYV. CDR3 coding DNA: TGTGCCAGCCGCGCAGGGTTGTTAGACGAGCAGTACGTC.

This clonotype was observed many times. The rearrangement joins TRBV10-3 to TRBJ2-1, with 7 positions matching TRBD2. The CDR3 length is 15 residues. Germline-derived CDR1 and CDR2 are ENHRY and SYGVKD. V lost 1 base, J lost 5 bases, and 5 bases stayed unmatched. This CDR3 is CAISELASGNNEQFF. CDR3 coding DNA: TGTGCCATCAGTGAGTTGGCTAGCGGAAACAATGAGCAGTTCTTC.

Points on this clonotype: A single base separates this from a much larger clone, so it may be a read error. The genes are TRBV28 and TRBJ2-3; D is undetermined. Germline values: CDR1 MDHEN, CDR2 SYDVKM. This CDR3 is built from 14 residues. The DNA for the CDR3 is TGTGCCAGCAGTTTCGGCTACATTCCAGATACGCGGTATTTT. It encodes CASSFGYIPDTRYF.

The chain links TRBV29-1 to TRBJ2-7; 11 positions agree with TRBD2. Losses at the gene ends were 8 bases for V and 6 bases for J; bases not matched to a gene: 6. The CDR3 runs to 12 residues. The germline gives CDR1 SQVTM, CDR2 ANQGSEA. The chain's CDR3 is CSLVAGGGEQYF. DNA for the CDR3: TGCAGCTTGGTAGCGGGAGGGGGCGAGCAGTACTTC.